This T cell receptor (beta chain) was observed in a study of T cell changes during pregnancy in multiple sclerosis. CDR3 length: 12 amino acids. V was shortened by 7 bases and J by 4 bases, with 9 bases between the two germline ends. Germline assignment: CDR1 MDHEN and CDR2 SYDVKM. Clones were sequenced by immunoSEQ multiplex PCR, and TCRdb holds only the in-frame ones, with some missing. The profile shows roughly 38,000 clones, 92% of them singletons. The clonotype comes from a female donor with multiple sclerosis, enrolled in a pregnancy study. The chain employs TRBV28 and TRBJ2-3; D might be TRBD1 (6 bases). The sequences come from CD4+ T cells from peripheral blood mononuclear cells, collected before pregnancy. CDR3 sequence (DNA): TGTGCCAGCACTACAGGGCCAGATACGCAGTATTTT. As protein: CASTTGPDTQYF. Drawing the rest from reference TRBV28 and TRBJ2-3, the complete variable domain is DVKVTQSSRYLVKRTGEKVFLECVQDMDHENMFWYRQDPGLGLRLIYFSYDVKMKEKGDIPEGYSVSREKKERFSLILESASTNQTSMYLCASTTGPDTQYFGPGTRLTVL.